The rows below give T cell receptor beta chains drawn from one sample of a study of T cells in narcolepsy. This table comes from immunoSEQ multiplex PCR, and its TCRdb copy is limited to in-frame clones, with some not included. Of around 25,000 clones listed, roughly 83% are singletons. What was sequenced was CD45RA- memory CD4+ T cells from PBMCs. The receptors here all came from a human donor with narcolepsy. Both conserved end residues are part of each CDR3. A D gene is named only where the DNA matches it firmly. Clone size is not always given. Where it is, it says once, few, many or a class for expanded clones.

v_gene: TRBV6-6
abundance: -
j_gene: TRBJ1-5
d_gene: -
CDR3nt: TGTGCCAGCAGTTATTCGGGGAATGGCAATCAGCCCCAGCATTTT
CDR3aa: CASSYSGNGNQPQHF

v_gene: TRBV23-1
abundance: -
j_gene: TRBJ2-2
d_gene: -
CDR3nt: TGCGCCAGCAGTCAATTGGCAGGCGGAAGCACCGGGGAGCTGTTTTTT
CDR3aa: CASSQLAGGSTGELFF

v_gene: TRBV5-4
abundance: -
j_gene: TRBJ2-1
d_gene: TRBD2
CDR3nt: TGTGCCAGCAGCGGACTAGCGGAAATCTCCTACAATGAGCAGTTCTTC
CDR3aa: CASSGLAEISYNEQFF

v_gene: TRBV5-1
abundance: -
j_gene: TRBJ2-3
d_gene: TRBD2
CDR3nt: TGCGCCAGCAGCGCTGTAACTAGCGGGGGCACAGATACGCAGTATTTT
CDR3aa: CASSAVTSGGTDTQYF

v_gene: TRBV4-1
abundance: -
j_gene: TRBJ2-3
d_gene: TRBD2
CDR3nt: TGCGCCAGCAGCCACGACCTAGCGGGCCGGGGCGCAGATACGCAGTATTTT
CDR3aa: CASSHDLAGRGADTQYF

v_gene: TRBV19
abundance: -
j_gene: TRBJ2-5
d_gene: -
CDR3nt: TGTGCCAGTAGTCGATCTACAGAGGGGACCCAGTACTTC
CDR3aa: CASSRSTEGTQYF

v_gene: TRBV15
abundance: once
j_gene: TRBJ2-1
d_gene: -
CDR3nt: TGTGCCACCAGCAGAGATACGGACGGGAACAATGAGCAGTTCTTC
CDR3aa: CATSRDTDGNNEQFF

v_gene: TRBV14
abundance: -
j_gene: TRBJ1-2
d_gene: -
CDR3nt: TGTGCCAGCAGCCAAGATTTACTAGACATCGATGGCTACACCTTC
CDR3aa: CASSQDLLDIDGYTF

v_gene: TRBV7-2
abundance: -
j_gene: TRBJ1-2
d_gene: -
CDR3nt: TGTGCCAGCAGCTTAGAATGGACAGTCAACTATGGCTACACCTTC
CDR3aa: CASSLEWTVNYGYTF

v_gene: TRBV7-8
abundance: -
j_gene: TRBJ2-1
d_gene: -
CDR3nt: TGTGCCAGCAGCCTCGGGACCGTCTCCTACAATGAGCAGTTCTTC
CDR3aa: CASSLGTVSYNEQFF

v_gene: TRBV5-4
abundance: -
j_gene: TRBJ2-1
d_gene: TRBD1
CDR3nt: TGTGCCAGCAGCTCAGGACAGGGCAATGAGCAGTTCTTC
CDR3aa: CASSSGQGNEQFF

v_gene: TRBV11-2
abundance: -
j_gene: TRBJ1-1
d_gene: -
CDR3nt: TGTGCCAGCAGCTTAATGGTTGATAGGGCTTTCTTT
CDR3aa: CASSLMVDRAFF

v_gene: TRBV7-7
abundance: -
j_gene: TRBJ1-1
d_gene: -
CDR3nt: TGTGCCAGCAGCTTAGATGATGGAACTGAAGCTTTCTTT
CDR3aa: CASSLDDGTEAFF

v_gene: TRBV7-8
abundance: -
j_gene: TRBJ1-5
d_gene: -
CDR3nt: TGTGCCAGCAGCTCGGGGGGGGCAGGGGATCAGCCCCAGCATTTT
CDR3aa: CASSSGGAGDQPQHF

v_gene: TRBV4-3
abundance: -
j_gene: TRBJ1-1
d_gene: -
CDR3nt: TGCGCCAGCAGCCAAGAAGGGGTAGGACCGAACACTGAAGCTTTCTTT
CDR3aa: CASSQEGVGPNTEAFF

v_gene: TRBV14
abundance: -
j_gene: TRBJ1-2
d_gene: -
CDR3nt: TGTGCCAGCAGCCTAAAGGTGGGGTATGGCTACACCTTC
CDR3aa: CASSLKVGYGYTF

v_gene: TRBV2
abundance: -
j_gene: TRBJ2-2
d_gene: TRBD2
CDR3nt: TGTGCCAGCACCCTAGCGGGGGGGATCACCGGGGAGCTGTTTTTT
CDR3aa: CASTLAGGITGELFF

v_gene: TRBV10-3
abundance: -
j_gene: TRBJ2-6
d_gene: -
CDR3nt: TGTGCCATCAGTGAGTCGTTGTGGAGCTCTGGGGCCAACGTCCTGACTTTC
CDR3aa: CAISESLWSSGANVLTF

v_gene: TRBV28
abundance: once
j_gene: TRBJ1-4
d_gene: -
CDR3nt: TGTGCCAGCAGGTCCGTCATCGACAGGTCCTTAGATGAAAAACTGTTTTTT
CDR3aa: CASRSVIDRSLDEKLFF

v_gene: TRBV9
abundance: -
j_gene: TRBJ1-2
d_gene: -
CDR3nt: TGTGCCAGCAGCGTAAACAGGAATGGCTACACCTTC
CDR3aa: CASSVNRNGYTF

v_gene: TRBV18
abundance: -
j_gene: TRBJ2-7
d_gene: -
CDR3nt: TGTGCCAGCTCACCACGGGGGCGCGGTTACGAGCAGTACTTC
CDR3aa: CASSPRGRGYEQYF

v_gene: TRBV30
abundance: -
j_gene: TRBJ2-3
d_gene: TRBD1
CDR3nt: TGTGCCTGCCCCCAGGGGGCCCACACAGATACGCAGTATTTT
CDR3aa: CACPQGAHTDTQYF

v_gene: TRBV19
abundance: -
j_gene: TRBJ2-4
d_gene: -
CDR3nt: TGTGCCAGTAGTATAGGCCAGGTCGTTGACAAAAACATTCAGTACTTC
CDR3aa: CASSIGQVVDKNIQYF

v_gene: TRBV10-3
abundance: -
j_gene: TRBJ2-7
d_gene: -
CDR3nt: TGTGCCATCAGTGGGACAGGAGGGGTTGACGAGCAGTACTTC
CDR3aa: CAISGTGGVDEQYF

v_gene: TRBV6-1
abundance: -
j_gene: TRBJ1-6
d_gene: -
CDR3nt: TGTGCCAGCAGTGAACGGTTGAGTTCACCCCTCCACTTT
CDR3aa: CASSERLSSPLHF

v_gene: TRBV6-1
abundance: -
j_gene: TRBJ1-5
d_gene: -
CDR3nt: TGTGCCAGCAGACGATCCAATAGCAATCAGCCCCAGCATTTT
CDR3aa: CASRRSNSNQPQHF